The 10 T cell receptor beta chains in this list originate from one sample, sequenced in a study of blood T cells in healthy people across ages. A second PCR of 7 to 11 cycles used a sample-barcoded 5' primer and a J-beta primer mix. Using its own MiXCR run on the 5' RACE reads, TCRdb lists one record per CDR3 protein. Of about 1.4 million distinct CDR3 sequences listed, 59% are singletons. Sequences were obtained from blood. These receptors were obtained from a young man in good health.

This chain uses TRBV20-1 with TRBJ1-4; possible D gene TRBD1, 5 bases. The V end lost 1 base, the J end lost 2 bases, and 8 bases lay between the germline ends. This CDR3 contains 14 residues. The germline gives CDR1 DFQATT, CDR2 SNEGSKA (reference sequence). This CDR3 reads CSARGEGTNEKLFF. CDR3 in DNA: TGCAGTGCTAGAGGGGAGGGGACTAATGAAAAACTGTTTTTT.

In nucleotides, the CDR3 is TGTGCCAGCAGTTTAATGAGGGCTAGCAATCAGCCCCAGCATTTT. Its translation is CASSLMRASNQPQHF. The chain has TRBV27 and TRBJ1-5; D gene uncertain. V was shortened by 2 bases and J by 0 bases, with 8 bases between the two germline ends. Germline CDR1 MNHEY, CDR2 SMNVEV (reference sequence). The CDR3 has 15 residues.

The chain employs TRBV3-1 and TRBJ2-5, with 7 bases lining up with TRBD1. CDR1 and CDR2 from the germline V gene are LGHDT and YNNKEL (reference sequence). The ends lost 2 bases at V and 2 bases at J; junction bases unmatched: 5. The CDR3 is 15 amino acids. CDR3 amino acids: CASSQIRDRQETQYF. CDR3 nucleotides: TGTGCCAGCAGCCAAATTAGGGACAGACAAGAGACCCAGTACTTC.

About this clonotype: A much larger clonotype is one base distant, so this may be a read error. V gene TRBV5-1 combines with J gene TRBJ2-3; D is undetermined. From germline, CDR1 is SGHRS and CDR2 YFSETQ. The CDR3 spans 13 residues. V was pared by 5 bases and J by 0 bases, with 7 bases between. The CDR3: CASRQTSTDTQYF. The CDR3 DNA follows: TGCGCCAGCAGACAGACTAGCACAGATACGCAGTATTTT.

CDR3 DNA sequence: TGTGCCAGCAGCCCGCACCCGTGGGGGCTCGGCACAGATACGCAGTATTTT. The encoded protein is CASSPHPWGLGTDTQYF. The chain links TRBV11-2 to TRBJ2-3; TRBD1 might be the D (6 bases). CDR3 length: 17 amino acids. Germline V gene lookup returns CDR1 SGHAT and CDR2 FQNNGV. The germline V and J ends were trimmed by 5 bases and 1 base, with 19 bases remaining between them.

The gene calls are TRBV6-6 and TRBJ2-1; possible D gene TRBD1, 6 bases. The CDR3 covers 14 residues. CDR1 and CDR2 from the germline V gene are MNHNY and SVGAGI (reference sequence). Trimming took 2 bases from V and 3 from J, leaving 8 bases between them. The CDR3 coding sequence is TGTGCCAGCAGTTACAACAGGGACTACAATGAGCAGTTCTTC. It encodes CASSYNRDYNEQFF.

The chain is built from TRBV3-1 and TRBJ2-1; 7 bases match TRBD1. This CDR3 is built from 14 residues. Trimming at V came to 4 bases and at J to 8 bases, leaving 8 bases not matched to a gene. CDR1 LGHDT and CDR2 YNNKEL come from the germline V gene (reference sequence). The DNA for the CDR3 is TGTGCCAGCAGCCGTCTAACAGGGGCCCATGAGCAGTTCTTC. Translating gives CASSRLTGAHEQFF.

The chain couples TRBV20-1 to TRBJ2-7; possibly TRBD2 for D (6 bases). The CDR3 runs to 12 residues. V was clipped by 0 bases and J by 6 bases, with 9 bases between them. Germline CDR1 DFQATT, CDR2 SNEGSKA (reference sequence). The CDR3 spells CSARERRAEQYF. CDR3 DNA: TGCAGTGCTAGAGAGAGGAGGGCCGAGCAGTACTTC.

This chain uses TRBV10-3 with TRBJ2-3; TRBD2 agrees at 8 bases. CDR1 is ENHRY, CDR2 SYGVKD, per germline. V gave up 5 bases and J gave up 0 bases; unmatched junction bases: 13. The length of the CDR3 is 18 residues. The CDR3 DNA reads TGTGCCATCAGTCGGCCCCCCCTGGTAGCGGGGAGCACAGATACGCAGTATTTT. This translates into CAISRPPLVAGSTDTQYF.

The chain has TRBV11-1 and TRBJ1-2; 9 positions agree with TRBD1. V lost 3 bases to trimming and J lost 8 bases; unmatched junction nucleotides: 7. CDR1 and CDR2 (germline): SGHAT, FQDESV (reference sequence). The CDR3 covers 14 residues. The CDR3: CASSLDRGVEGYTF. CDR3 coding DNA: TGTGCCAGCAGCTTGGACAGGGGAGTTGAAGGCTACACCTTC.